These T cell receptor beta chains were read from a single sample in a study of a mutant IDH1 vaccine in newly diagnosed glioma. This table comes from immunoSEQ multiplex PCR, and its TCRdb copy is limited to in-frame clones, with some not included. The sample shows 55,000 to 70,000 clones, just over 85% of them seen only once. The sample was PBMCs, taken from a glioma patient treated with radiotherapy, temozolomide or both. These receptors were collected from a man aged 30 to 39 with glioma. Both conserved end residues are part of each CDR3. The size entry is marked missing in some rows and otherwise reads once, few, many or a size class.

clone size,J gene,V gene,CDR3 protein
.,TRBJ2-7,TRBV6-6,CASSYLPGLNYEQYF
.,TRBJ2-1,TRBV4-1,CASSLAGGYNSYNEQFF
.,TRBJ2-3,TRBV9,CASREDRGSTDTQYF
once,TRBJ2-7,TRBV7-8,CASSQGQRLSYEQYF
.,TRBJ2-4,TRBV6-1,CASSELLAQYF
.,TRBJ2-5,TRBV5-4,CASNKGGNPQETQYF
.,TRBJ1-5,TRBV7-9,CASSLVGDDQPQHF
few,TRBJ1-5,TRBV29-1,CSARQRNQPQHF
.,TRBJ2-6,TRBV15,CATSSDPLGAGANVLTF
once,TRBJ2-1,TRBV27,CASSSSMWTAYNEQFF
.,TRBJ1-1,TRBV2,CASSEDPQGQWVYQIMNTEAFF
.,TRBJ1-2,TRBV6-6,CASTYLGTGGSGYTF
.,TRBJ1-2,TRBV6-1,CASRGTGANYGYTF
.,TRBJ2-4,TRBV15,CATSRSALSGAKNIQYF
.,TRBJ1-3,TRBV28,CASSLAGNTIYF
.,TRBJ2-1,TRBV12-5,CASGPVAGGSTYNEQFF
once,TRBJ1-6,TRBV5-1,CASSLGQGAGNSPLHF
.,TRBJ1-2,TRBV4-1,CASSQVTGPYGYTF
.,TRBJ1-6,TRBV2,CASSDSPTGVNSPLHF
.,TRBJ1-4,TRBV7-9,CASSFGGTNEKLFF
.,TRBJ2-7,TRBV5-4,CASSLSSESLSYEQYF
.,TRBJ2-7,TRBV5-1,CASSLKLAGEYEQYF
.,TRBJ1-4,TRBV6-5,CASSRHGRLTEKLFF
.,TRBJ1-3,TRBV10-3,CAIRPDSSGNTIYF
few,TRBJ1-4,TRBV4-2,CASSQSVQGRNEKLFF
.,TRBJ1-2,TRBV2,CASIQPGANYGYTF
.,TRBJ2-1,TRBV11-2,CASSSGTGSFGSNQQFF
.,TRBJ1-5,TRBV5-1,CASSLGPNQPQHF
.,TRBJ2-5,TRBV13,CASSRDSGETQYF
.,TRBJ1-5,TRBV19,CASSPLTRAEGQPQHF
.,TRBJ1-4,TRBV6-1,CASSEPGQGLSNEKLFF
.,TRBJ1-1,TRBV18,CASSRTGGTEAFF
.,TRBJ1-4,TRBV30,CAWSKGITGATNEKLFF
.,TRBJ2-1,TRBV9,CASSLGDRNNEQFF
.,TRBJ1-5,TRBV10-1,CASSVNYNQPQHF